This passage covers 30 T cell receptor beta chains from one sample sequenced in a study of T-cell memory formation after mild COVID-19. TCRdb reanalysed the 5' RACE reads using MiXCR and keeps one entry per CDR3 protein. The table lists roughly 100,000 distinct CDR3 sequences, roughly 12% of them singletons. The sequencing sample was made of PBMCs or a T cell subset sorted from them (not recorded which). These receptors were taken from an adult woman who had mild COVID-19 (a few samples of this study predate the infection). Cell type and time point are not known.

This clonotype was seen many times. This chain uses TRBV4-1 with TRBJ2-7; D is perhaps TRBD2 (6 bases). Trimming stripped 6 bases from V and 3 bases from J, with 27 bases between. CDR3 size: 18 residues. The V gene's germline CDR1 is MGHRA and CDR2 YSYEKL. The CDR3 sequence: CASSRVIPSELAFYEQYF. The CDR3 DNA reads TGCGCCAGCAGTCGAGTCATCCCTTCGGAACTAGCTTTCTACGAGCAGTACTTC.

The chain links TRBV13 to TRBJ2-3; 8 positions match TRBD2. The CDR3 contains 18 residues. Germline values: CDR1 PRHDT, CDR2 FYEKMQ (reference sequence). V gave up 4 bases and J gave up 4 bases; unmatched junction bases: 16. CDR3 sequence reads: CASSSPVMGLGDSDTQYF. The CDR3 DNA follows: TGTGCCAGCAGCTCCCCAGTAATGGGACTAGGAGACTCAGATACGCAGTATTTT.

This chain connects TRBV9 to TRBJ1-2; D is uncertain. CDR1 is SGDLS, CDR2 YYNGEE, per germline. The CDR3 length is 15 residues. V lost 1 base and J lost 5, with 15 bases in between. The CDR3 loop is CASSVTERMDYGYTF. In nucleotides, the CDR3 is TGTGCCAGCAGCGTAACAGAACGTATGGATTATGGCTACACCTTC. Supplemented by reference TRBV9 and TRBJ1-2, the full variable domain reads DSGVTQTPKHLITATGQRVTLRCSPRSGDLSVYWYQQSLDQGLQFLIQYYNGEERAKGNILERFSAQQFPDLHSELNLSSLELGDSALYFCASSVTERMDYGYTFGSGTRLTVV.

This clonotype turned up a few times. The V and J genes are TRBV4-1 and TRBJ1-2; TRBD1 is a possible D gene (5 bases). The CDR3 is 14 residues long. Germline V gene sequence: CDR1 MGHRA, CDR2 YSYEKL. Deletions cut 0 bases from V and 3 bases from J, with 8 bases between. The CDR3 coding sequence is TGCGCCAGCAGCCAAGATCCGGGGGACTATGGCTACACCTTC. This translates into CASSQDPGDYGYTF.

This sequence joins TRBV10-3 and TRBJ2-3, with 7 bases identical to TRBD2. After removal of 0 bases from V and 4 bases from J, the junction contained 10 bases not matched to a gene. CDR1 and CDR2 (germline): ENHRY, SYGVKD. The CDR3 has 17 residues. The CDR3 region is CAISESIFGREADTQYF. The CDR3 DNA follows: TGTGCCATCAGTGAGTCGATATTTGGACGGGAGGCAGATACGCAGTATTTT.

Details on this clonotype: The junction shows a germline mismatch at one end, possibly a read error. This chain uses TRBV6-6 with TRBJ2-1; 8 bases match TRBD2. CDR3 length equals 13 residues. Germline loops: CDR1 MNHNY, CDR2 SVGAGI (reference sequence). CDR3 sequence reads: CASSHSSGNEQFF. The CDR3 nucleotides read TGTGCCAGCAGTCACTCTAGCGGGAATGAGCAGTTCTTC.

The chain uses TRBV29-1 and TRBJ2-7, with D possibly being TRBD1 (6 bases). CDR1 SQVTM and CDR2 ANQGSEA come from the germline V gene. This CDR3 contains 12 residues. Trimming removed 7 bases at V and 2 bases at J, with 12 bases between. The chain's CDR3 is CSAGQPPYEQYF. DNA for the CDR3: TGCAGCGCCGGACAGCCACCCTACGAGCAGTACTTC.

This clonotype was recorded a few times. This chain links TRBV7-2 with TRBJ1-1; D uncertain. Trimming left V 3 bases short and J 6 bases short, with 17 bases between. Germline V CDR1 and CDR2: SGHTA, FQGNSA. This CDR3 has 15 amino acids. The CDR3 loop is CASSLEGPTYAEAFF. The DNA of the CDR3 is TGTGCCAGCAGCTTGGAGGGTCCAACTTACGCTGAAGCTTTCTTT.

The chain is built from TRBV11-2 and TRBJ2-7; no firm D call. Germline-derived CDR1 and CDR2 are SGHAT and FQNNGV. V dropped 3 bases and J dropped 3 bases, with 12 bases sitting between them. The CDR3 has 14 residues. The CDR3 spells CASSLGSIIYEQYF. Here the CDR3 DNA reads TGTGCCAGCAGCTTGGGCAGTATAATCTACGAGCAGTACTTC.

This clonotype was recorded a few times. The rearrangement joins TRBV6-2 or TRBV6-3 to TRBJ2-4; the D gene is possibly TRBD2 (5 bases). CDR1 and CDR2 from the germline V gene are MNHEY and SVGEGT. The CDR3 length is 16 residues. V lost 2 bases, J lost 8 bases, and 19 bases lay in between. CDR3 loop: CASSYPSWLAAHIQYF. CDR3 coding DNA: TGTGCCAGCAGTTACCCCTCGTGGCTAGCCGCACACATTCAGTACTTC.

This clonotype was detected only a few times. The chain combines TRBV7-9 with TRBJ2-1; 10 nucleotides agree with TRBD2. V dropped 5 bases and J dropped 3; count of bases not matched to a gene: 4. This CDR3 is built from 15 residues. The germline V gene has CDR1 SEHNR and CDR2 FQNEAQ (reference sequence). Here the CDR3 DNA reads TGTGCCAGCAGCGGACTAGCGGAGGTCTACAATGAGCAGTTCTTC. Residues: CASSGLAEVYNEQFF.

This clonotype was found a few times. The chain couples TRBV4-3 to TRBJ2-1; 13 nucleotides match TRBD2. The germline CDR1 and CDR2 sequences are LGHNA and YSLEER. With V trimmed by 1 base and J by 7 bases, 7 bases remained unmatched. The CDR3 spans 17 residues. CDR3 residues: CASSQVIPGLAGNEQFF. CDR3 DNA sequence: TGCGCCAGCAGCCAAGTCATACCGGGACTAGCGGGGAATGAGCAGTTCTTC.

This clonotype was recorded a few times. The rearrangement joins TRBV7-6 to TRBJ2-1; D gene ambiguous. Germline V gives CDR1 SGHVS, CDR2 FNYEAQ. The CDR3 runs 12 residues. Trimming took off 5 bases at V and 9 bases at J, with 11 bases between the two ends. The CDR3 reads CASSNSVGEQFF. CDR3 DNA sequence: TGTGCCAGCAGCAACAGTGTCGGTGAGCAGTTCTTC.

This clonotype was counted at least ten times. The chain links TRBV7-3 to TRBJ2-2, with 9 bases aligning to TRBD1. The CDR3 is made up of 14 amino acids. Per the germline V gene, CDR1 is SGHTA and CDR2 is FQGTGA. V trimming: 3 bases; J trimming: 5 bases; junction bases outside the gene matches: 1. DNA of the CDR3: TGTGCCAGCAGCTTCGGACAGGGGACCGGGGAGCTGTTTTTT. It is translated as CASSFGQGTGELFF. The complete variable domain, with remaining parts taken from reference TRBV7-3 and TRBJ2-2, reads GAGVSQTPSNKVTEKGKYVELRCDPISGHTALYWYRQSLGQGPEFLIYFQGTGAADDSGLPNDRFFAVRPEGSVSTLKIQRTERGDSAVYLCASSFGQGTGELFFGEGSRLTVL.

This chain links TRBV7-9 with TRBJ1-1, with 7 positions matching TRBD1. Germline V gene sequence: CDR1 SEHNR, CDR2 FQNEAQ (reference sequence). Trimming removed 1 base from V and 1 base from J; junction bases left unmatched: 9. This CDR3 has 17 amino acids. The CDR3, as DNA: TGTGCCAGCAGCTTAGGTTCGACAGGGCTCCCGAACACTGAAGCTTTCTTT. Its protein is CASSLGSTGLPNTEAFF. Complete variable domain (other parts from reference TRBV7-9 and TRBJ1-1): DTGVSQNPRHKITKRGQNVTFRCDPISEHNRLYWYRQTLGQGPEFLTYFQNEAQLEKSRLLSDRFSAERPKGSFSTLEIQRTEQGDSAMYLCASSLGSTGLPNTEAFFGQGTRLTVV.

The rearrangement uses TRBV20-1 and TRBJ2-1; 10 positions match TRBD2. Germline V gives CDR1 DFQATT, CDR2 SNEGSKA (reference sequence). The CDR3 loop spans 14 amino acids. The J segment lost 8 bases and the V segment lost 6 bases, leaving 10 bases of the junction unmatched. CDR3 bases: TGCAGTGCCTACCTAGCGGGAGTCGACCATGAGCAGTTCTTC. This sequence encodes CSAYLAGVDHEQFF.

This clonotype showed up just a few times. The V call is TRBV20-1, the J call TRBJ1-5; D gene ambiguous. This CDR3 contains 11 residues. CDR1 is DFQATT and CDR2 is SNEGSKA in the germline V gene (reference sequence). V lost 6 bases to trimming and J lost 5 bases, with 8 bases between them. The CDR3 protein is CSAEGDQPQHF. CDR3 coding DNA: TGCAGTGCCGAGGGTGATCAGCCCCAGCATTTT.

The chain is built from TRBV29-1 and TRBJ2-2, with a weak D call TRBD2 (5 bases). The germline V gene has CDR1 SQVTM and CDR2 ANQGSEA. Trimming cost V 3 bases and J 2 bases, with 10 bases left between them. The CDR3 runs 14 residues. The CDR3 region is CSVDPGVNTGELFF. The CDR3 nucleotides read TGCAGCGTTGACCCCGGGGTTAACACCGGGGAGCTGTTTTTT.

This clonotype was seen ten or more times. The gene calls are TRBV12-3 or TRBV12-4 and TRBJ1-6, with D tentatively TRBD1 (6 bases). The CDR3 length is 16 residues. V lost 10 bases, J lost 4 bases, and 20 bases lay in between. As DNA, the CDR3 is TGTGCCACCATCCCGGGGGACACCGTGTATAATTCACCCCTCCACTTT. Its translation: CATIPGDTVYNSPLHF.

V and J are TRBV2 and TRBJ1-2, with 9 bases lining up with TRBD1. CDR3 length: 15 residues. Germline CDR1 reads SNHLY; CDR2 reads FYNNEI. Unmatched junction bases numbered 8, after V lost 4 bases and J lost 5 bases. CDR3 in DNA: TGTGCCAGCAGTGCCGGGACAGGGACTTATTATGGCTACACCTTC. Amino acid sequence: CASSAGTGTYYGYTF.

There are a few counts of this clonotype. This sequence joins TRBV30 and TRBJ2-7; D perhaps matches TRBD2 (6 bases). The germline CDR1 and CDR2 sequences are GTSNPN and SVGIG (reference sequence). The CDR3 is 14 amino acids. The V and J ends lost 0 bases and 0 bases respectively, with 9 bases between them. CDR3 nucleotide sequence: TGTGCCTGGAGTGTACGGGGGAACTCCTACGAGCAGTACTTC. It translates to CAWSVRGNSYEQYF.

The chain is built from TRBV4-1 and TRBJ2-2; 10 positions agree with TRBD1. J lost 1 base, V lost 4 bases, and 6 bases had no gene match. The CDR3 covers 17 residues. Germline CDR1 and CDR2: MGHRA and YSYEKL. The DNA of the CDR3 is TGCGCCAGCAGCCTGGGGGGACAGGGGAAGAACACCGGGGAGCTGTTTTTT. As protein: CASSLGGQGKNTGELFF.

The gene calls are TRBV12-3 or TRBV12-4 and TRBJ2-3; D not resolved. Trimming removed 6 bases at V and 2 bases at J, with 6 bases between. The CDR3 runs to 12 residues. The CDR3 DNA reads TGTGCCAGCAGACCGTTCACAGATACGCAGTATTTT. Protein: CASRPFTDTQYF.

There are a few counts of this clonotype. J is TRBJ1-4 and V is TRBV11-2; no firm D call. Trimming pared 0 bases from V and 12 bases from J, leaving 26 bases between. This CDR3 spans 18 amino acids. Germline V CDR1 and CDR2: SGHAT, FQNNGV. CDR3: CASSLDLFGQSAMKELFF. CDR3 bases: TGTGCCAGCAGCTTAGATCTCTTTGGGCAGTCGGCTATGAAGGAACTGTTTTTT.

The V and J genes are TRBV4-1 and TRBJ2-7; no reliable D call. CDR1 and CDR2 (germline): MGHRA, YSYEKL. The ends were cut back, 3 bases at V and 6 bases at J, with 15 bases in the middle. This CDR3 contains 14 residues. The CDR3 DNA sequence: TGCGCCAGCAGCCACCTGACCGGGTCCGGCGAGCAGTACTTC. Its translation is CASSHLTGSGEQYF.

The CDR3 region is CASSWDSSYNEQFF. In DNA, the CDR3 is TGTGCCAGCAGTTGGGACAGCTCCTACAATGAGCAGTTCTTC. This chain links TRBV7-9 with TRBJ2-1; 7 nucleotides align to TRBD1. CDR3 size: 14 residues. Germline values: CDR1 SEHNR, CDR2 FQNEAQ (reference sequence). V lost 6 bases, J lost 0 bases, and 2 bases stayed unmatched.

The table lists this clonotype with a few counts. The V and J genes are TRBV15 and TRBJ2-7; D may be TRBD2 (5 bases). The V end lost 0 bases, the J end lost 4 bases, and 7 bases lay between the germline ends. The CDR3 totals 13 residues. Germline lookup yields CDR1 LNHNV and CDR2 YYDKDF (reference sequence). CDR3 DNA: TGTGCCACCAGCAGAGATTGGGAGTACGAGCAGTACTTC. Protein sequence: CATSRDWEYEQYF.

The chain joins TRBV4-1 to TRBJ1-1, with unresolved D. Germline loops: CDR1 MGHRA, CDR2 YSYEKL. The CDR3 is 14 residues long. Trimming took 3 bases from V and 1 from J, leaving 9 bases between them. The CDR3 here is CASSQDPANTEAFF. For the CDR3, the DNA is TGCGCCAGCAGCCAGGATCCAGCGAACACTGAAGCTTTCTTT.

This clonotype was observed a few times. V gene TRBV24-1 combines with J gene TRBJ2-3; D remains ambiguous. The CDR3 has 11 residues. Trimming stripped 9 bases from V and 4 bases from J, with 7 bases between. Per the germline V gene, CDR1 is KGHDR and CDR2 is SFDVKD. DNA of the CDR3: TGTGCCACCGGACGATCAGATACGCAGTATTTT. Translation: CATGRSDTQYF.

The chain carries TRBV5-1 and TRBJ2-7, with TRBD1 matching over 9 bases. The V gene end was trimmed by 4 bases and the J gene end by 3 bases; junction bases not matched to a gene: 8. The CDR3 is 15 amino acids. Germline loops: CDR1 SGHRS, CDR2 YFSETQ. The CDR3 region is CASSTGTGFLYEQYF. CDR3 nucleotides: TGCGCCAGCAGCACCGGGACAGGGTTTCTCTACGAGCAGTACTTC.